This is a list of T cell receptor beta chains from one sample in a study of OX40 agonist ivuxolimab in advanced cancers. Only in-frame clones appear in the TCRdb table, and some are missing; sequencing was by immunoSEQ multiplex PCR. The sample has roughly 66,000 clones; 75% to 90% are singletons. The sample consisted of CD4+ or CD8+ T cells sorted from blood, taken in a trial of the OX40 agonist ivuxolimab. These receptors originate from an adult with an advanced solid tumor such as melanoma, head and neck, liver or kidney cancer. Each CDR3 is given with its conserved first and last residue. A D gene is named only where the DNA matches it firmly. The size of a clone is reported for some rows only, either as once, few or many, or as a class for expanded clones.

d_gene	abundance	v_gene	j_gene	CDR3nt	CDR3aa
TRBD1	NA	TRBV10-3	TRBJ2-1	TGTGCCATCAGTGATAGGCCAGGGGGTTTCAATGAGCAGTTCTTC	CAISDRPGGFNEQFF
NA	NA	TRBV7-3	TRBJ2-3	TGTGCCAGCAGCTCGAGAGGAGCTGGCACAGATACGCAGTATTTT	CASSSRGAGTDTQYF
NA	few	TRBV18	TRBJ2-3	TGTGCCAGCTCACCGTGGGAAGCAGGCACAGATACGCAGTATTTT	CASSPWEAGTDTQYF
TRBD1	NA	TRBV7-3	TRBJ2-7	TGTGCCAGCAGCTTACCGACAGGGGGCTTTGTCGAGACCTACGAGCAGTACTTC	CASSLPTGGFVETYEQYF
NA	once	TRBV7-2	TRBJ1-2	TGTGCCAGCAGCTTAGGACAGAACTATGGCTACACCTTC	CASSLGQNYGYTF
NA	NA	TRBV6-5	TRBJ1-2	TGTGCCAGCAGTAGTCTCGCGGACCGCTATGGCTACACCTTC	CASSSLADRYGYTF
NA	NA	TRBV18	TRBJ1-1	TGTGCCAGCTCACCAATATCAGGGAGTGACACTGAAGCTTTCTTT	CASSPISGSDTEAFF
NA	NA	TRBV5-6	TRBJ2-4	TGTGCCAGCAGCCCCATGGGGGGCAATTGGGACATTCAGTACTTC	CASSPMGGNWDIQYF
NA	NA	TRBV6-5	TRBJ1-1	TGTGCCAGCAGTTACGGAGGTGTAAACACTGAAGCTTTCTTT	CASSYGGVNTEAFF
NA	once	TRBV4-1	TRBJ1-3	TGCGCCAGCAGCAAACAGACAAGCTCTGGAAACACCATATATTTT	CASSKQTSSGNTIYF
TRBD1	NA	TRBV11-3	TRBJ2-1	TGTGCCAGCAGCCTACAGGGGGAAGGCAATGAGCAGTTCTTC	CASSLQGEGNEQFF
TRBD2	NA	TRBV28	TRBJ2-5	TGTGCCAGCAGTTTGAGCCTAGCGGGAGGGCGGGAGACCCAGTACTTC	CASSLSLAGGRETQYF
TRBD2	NA	TRBV5-4	TRBJ2-5	TGTGCCAGCAGCCCAACTAGCGGGAGACCCCAAGAGACCCAGTACTTC	CASSPTSGRPQETQYF
NA	NA	TRBV29-1	TRBJ2-5	TGCAGCGTAGGATTTCAGGACCGGCCCCAGTACTTC	CSVGFQDRPQYF
NA	NA	TRBV6-1	TRBJ2-3	TGTGCCAGCAGCCTCAGGGGTACGCAGTATTTT	CASSLRGTQYF
TRBD1	NA	TRBV7-6	TRBJ2-1	TGTGCCAGCAGACATGGGACAGGTAACTACAATGAGCAGTTCTTC	CASRHGTGNYNEQFF
TRBD1	NA	TRBV18	TRBJ2-1	TGTGCCAGCTCCCTAGATTCCGGGACAGGGGCGTTAGACGAAGTGCAGTTCTTC	CASSLDSGTGALDEVQFF
TRBD2	NA	TRBV14	TRBJ2-1	TGTGCCAGCAGCCGGACTAGCGGGGGGGTCTACAATGAGCAGTTCTTC	CASSRTSGGVYNEQFF
NA	NA	TRBV18	TRBJ1-1	TGTGCCAGCTCACGCGAACAGGGGAACACTGAAGCTTTCTTT	CASSREQGNTEAFF
TRBD1	NA	TRBV6-6	TRBJ2-2	TGTGCCAGCACCCGGACAGGCGAACAGACCGGGGAGCTGTTTTTT	CASTRTGEQTGELFF
TRBD1	NA	TRBV28	TRBJ2-5	TGTGCCAGCAGTTTATGGGGCTGGACGGGGACAGTCGGGGAGACCCAGTACTTC	CASSLWGWTGTVGETQYF
NA	once	TRBV28	TRBJ1-1	TGTGCCAGCAGTTTAGTCGTCAGGGGCGCTGAAGCTTTCTTT	CASSLVVRGAEAFF
TRBD1	NA	TRBV6-6	TRBJ2-3	TGTGCCAGCAGTTACTCCGGGACAGGCACAGATACGCAGTATTTT	CASSYSGTGTDTQYF
NA	NA	TRBV5-1	TRBJ1-2	TGCGCCAGCAGCTTGGAACAGAACTATGGCTACACCTTC	CASSLEQNYGYTF
NA	once	TRBV7-2	TRBJ2-3	TGTGCCAGCAGCCTATCACCGGGCCAGGGAAGGGATACGCAGTATTTT	CASSLSPGQGRDTQYF
TRBD2	once	TRBV5-1	TRBJ2-1	TGCGCCAGCAGCTTGGGACGTAGCGGGGATTTAGCCTACAATGAGCAGTTCTTC	CASSLGRSGDLAYNEQFF
TRBD1	NA	TRBV29-1	TRBJ1-1	TGCAGCGTTGTCCGGACAGGGGCGTCCACTGAAGCTTTCTTT	CSVVRTGASTEAFF
TRBD2	few	TRBV30	TRBJ2-1	TGTGCCTGGAGTGTACTAGCGGGGGCCTACAATGAGCAGTTCTTC	CAWSVLAGAYNEQFF
NA	NA	TRBV28	TRBJ1-2	TGTGCCAGCAGTTTCGGTACCGGGGTTAATACCTATGGCTACACCTTC	CASSFGTGVNTYGYTF
NA	few	TRBV7-8	TRBJ2-1	TGTGCCAGCAGCTTAGTCCTCCTGATTGGTGAGCAGTTCTTC	CASSLVLLIGEQFF
NA	NA	TRBV19	TRBJ2-7	TGTGCCAGTAGTTCGGGGGGCGGAAGAGACGAGCAGTACTTC	CASSSGGGRDEQYF
NA	NA	TRBV5-1	TRBJ1-1	TGCGCCAGCAGCTCATTGGGAACCACTGAAGCTTTCTTT	CASSSLGTTEAFF
TRBD1	NA	TRBV5-1	TRBJ1-1	TGCGCCAGCACCGGACAGGGGGCGAACACTGAAGCTTTCTTT	CASTGQGANTEAFF
TRBD1	NA	TRBV9	TRBJ2-5	TGTGCCAGCAGCGAAACCGGGACAGGGGCCCAAGAGACCCAGTACTTC	CASSETGTGAQETQYF
NA	NA	TRBV21-1	TRBJ1-2	TGTGCCAGCAGCGCACCGGGACTGACAAACTATGGCTACACCTTC	CASSAPGLTNYGYTF
NA	NA	TRBV29-1	TRBJ1-2	TGCAGCGTTCTTCAGGGTGGTCAGCACTATGGCTACACCTTC	CSVLQGGQHYGYTF
NA	NA	TRBV5-1	TRBJ1-2	TGCGCCAGCAGCAGGGGACCGGAGAACTATGGCTACACCTTC	CASSRGPENYGYTF
TRBD1	once	TRBV6-5	TRBJ2-7	TGTGCCAGTCAGGGACAGGGGGCAGGAGAGCAGTACTTC	CASQGQGAGEQYF
NA	NA	TRBV6-1	TRBJ1-5	TGTGCCAGCAGTGTGCCGGGGGGAATTGATAGCAATCAGCCCCAGCATTTT	CASSVPGGIDSNQPQHF
TRBD1	NA	TRBV6-1	TRBJ1-2	TGTGCCAGCAGCTGGGACAGTCAATACTATGGCTACACCTTC	CASSWDSQYYGYTF
NA	NA	TRBV2	TRBJ1-5	TGTGCCAGCACCGAAGAACGGGGAAGTGGGCCCCAGCATTTT	CASTEERGSGPQHF
NA	NA	TRBV6-1	TRBJ1-6	TGTGCCAGCAGCCCCCTTCCTTCTAATTCACCCCTCCACTTT	CASSPLPSNSPLHF